This T cell receptor (beta chain) emerged from a study of PD-L1 blockade in urothelial cancer. As for the study in general: Males with bladder-origin urothelial cancer made up about 90% of the roughly 29 patients. Earlier, patients had received 0 to 3 chemotherapy regimens. Researchers found blood samples held a median of 141,255 T cells. Study-wide results and limits: It was durable-benefit patients whose tumor-associated blood clones expanded more at 3 weeks.

Assay: immunoSEQ multiplex PCR; the TCRdb copy retains only in-frame clones and omits some. The sample shows 100,000 to 150,000 clones, less than 85% of them seen only once. Comments on this clone: Its antigen is as yet unknown.

Time point defined: pretreatment peripheral blood. CDR3 length equals 14 residues. Germline CDR1 is LNHDA and CDR2 is SQIVND (reference sequence). V shed 6 bases and J shed 0 bases, with 12 bases lying between them. This chain joins TRBV19 and TRBJ2-7, with D perhaps TRBD1 (5 bases). This TCR was sampled from a middle-aged man with urothelial cancer. Sequences were derived from PBMCs, sampled around atezolizumab (anti-PD-L1) treatment. The CDR3 loop is CASSRQTSSYEQYF. In DNA form, the CDR3 reads TGTGCCAGTAGCCGACAGACGAGCTCCTACGAGCAGTACTTC.